The clone carrying this T cell receptor (beta chain) was recorded a few times. The antigen is undetermined. The source of the sample is a study of T cell responses to AZD1222 COVID-19 vaccine. Sequencing used immunoSEQ multiplex PCR; TCRdb keeps in-frame clones, though not all of them. The sample has around 89,000 clones, 70% to 90% seen once. General observations from the study: Spike-specific TCR breadth and depth both grew after two AZD1222 doses. Vaccine-associated CD4 TCRs ranged over spike, dominating at 160-218 and 743-854.

J gave up 4 bases and V 5 bases, and 11 bases lay outside the gene matches. Germline assignment: CDR1 GTSNPN and CDR2 SVGIG (reference sequence). This CDR3 region has 15 residues. The chain joins TRBV30 to TRBJ2-5, with 9 positions matching TRBD1. The sequencing used peripheral blood, collected on day 0 of AZD1222 vaccination. The clonotype comes from an adult in good health. CDR3 residues: CAWSRRQGVGETQYF. In DNA, the CDR3 is TGTGCCTGGTCGCGTAGACAGGGGGTTGGAGAGACCCAGTACTTC.